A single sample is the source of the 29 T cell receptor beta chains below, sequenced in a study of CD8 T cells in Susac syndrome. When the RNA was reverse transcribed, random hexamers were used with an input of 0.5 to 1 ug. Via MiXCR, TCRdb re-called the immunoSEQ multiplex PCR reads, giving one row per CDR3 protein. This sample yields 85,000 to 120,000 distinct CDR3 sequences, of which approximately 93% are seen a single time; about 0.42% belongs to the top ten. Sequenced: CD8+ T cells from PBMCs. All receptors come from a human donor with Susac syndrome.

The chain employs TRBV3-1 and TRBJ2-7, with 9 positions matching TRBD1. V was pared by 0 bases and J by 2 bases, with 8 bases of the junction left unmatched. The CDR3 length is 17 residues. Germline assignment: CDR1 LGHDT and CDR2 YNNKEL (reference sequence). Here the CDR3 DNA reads TGTGCCAGCAGCCAAGATCCCAGGACAGGGGTCCCCTACGAGCAGTACTTC. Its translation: CASSQDPRTGVPYEQYF.

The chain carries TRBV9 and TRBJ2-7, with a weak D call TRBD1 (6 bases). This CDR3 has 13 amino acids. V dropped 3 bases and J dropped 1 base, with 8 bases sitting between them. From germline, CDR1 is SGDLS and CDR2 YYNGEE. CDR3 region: CASSGQVSYEQYF. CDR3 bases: TGTGCCAGCAGCGGACAGGTTTCCTACGAGCAGTACTTC.

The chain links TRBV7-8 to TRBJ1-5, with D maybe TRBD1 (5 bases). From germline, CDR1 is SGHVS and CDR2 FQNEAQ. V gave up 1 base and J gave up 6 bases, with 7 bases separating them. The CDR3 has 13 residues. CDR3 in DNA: TGTGCCAGCAGCTTAGGAGGGACTCAGCCCCAGCATTTT. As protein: CASSLGGTQPQHF.

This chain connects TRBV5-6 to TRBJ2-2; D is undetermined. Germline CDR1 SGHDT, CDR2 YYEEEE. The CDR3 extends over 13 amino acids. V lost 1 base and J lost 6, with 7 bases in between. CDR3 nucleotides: TGTGCCAGCAGCTTGTCTTCATCCGGGGAGCTGTTTTTT. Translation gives CASSLSSSGELFF. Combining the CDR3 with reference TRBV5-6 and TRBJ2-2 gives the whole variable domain DAGVTQSPTHLIKTRGQQVTLRCSPKSGHDTVSWYQQALGQGPQFIFQYYEEEERQRGNFPDRFSGHQFPNYSSELNVNALLLGDSALYLCASSLSSSGELFFGEGSRLTVL.

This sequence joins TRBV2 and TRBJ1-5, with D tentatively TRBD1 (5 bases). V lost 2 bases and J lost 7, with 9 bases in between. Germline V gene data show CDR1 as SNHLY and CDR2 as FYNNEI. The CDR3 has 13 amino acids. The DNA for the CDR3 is TGTGCCAGCAGTGAATCACAGGCCCAGCCCCAGCATTTT. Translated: CASSESQAQPQHF.

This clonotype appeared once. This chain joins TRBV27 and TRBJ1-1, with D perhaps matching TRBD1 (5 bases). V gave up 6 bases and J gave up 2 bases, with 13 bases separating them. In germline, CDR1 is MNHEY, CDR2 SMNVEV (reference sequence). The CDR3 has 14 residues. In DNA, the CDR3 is TGTGCCAGCAGCTCCTCTCGGGGCAACACTGAAGCTTTCTTT. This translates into CASSSSRGNTEAFF.

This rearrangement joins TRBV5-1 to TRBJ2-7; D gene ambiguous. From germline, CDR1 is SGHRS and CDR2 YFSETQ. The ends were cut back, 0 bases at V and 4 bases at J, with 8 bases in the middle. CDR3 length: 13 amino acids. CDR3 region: CASSLENSYEQYF. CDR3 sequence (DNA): TGCGCCAGCAGCTTGGAGAACAGTTACGAGCAGTACTTC.

The CDR3 DNA reads as TGTGCCAGCAGCCTCAATAGTGGGACTGGGGCCAACGTCCTGACTTTC. This gives the protein CASSLNSGTGANVLTF. The chain links TRBV7-9 to TRBJ2-6; D remains unclear. The length of the CDR3 is 16 residues. Germline V lookup: CDR1 SEHNR, CDR2 FQNEAQ (reference sequence). V shed 5 bases and J shed 2 bases, with 13 bases lying between them. Variable domain in full (rest from reference TRBV7-9 and TRBJ2-6): DTGVSQNPRHKITKRGQNVTFRCDPISEHNRLYWYRQTLGQGPEFLTYFQNEAQLEKSRLLSDRFSAERPKGSFSTLEIQRTEQGDSAMYLCASSLNSGTGANVLTFGAGSRLTVL.

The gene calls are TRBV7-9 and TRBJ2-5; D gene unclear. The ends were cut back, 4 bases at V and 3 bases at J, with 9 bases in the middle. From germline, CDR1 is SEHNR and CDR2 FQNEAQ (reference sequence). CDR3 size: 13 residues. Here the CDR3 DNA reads TGTGCCAGCAGCTCCCCCCTAGAAGAGACCCAGTACTTC. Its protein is CASSSPLEETQYF. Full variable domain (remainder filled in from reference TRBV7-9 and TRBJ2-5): DTGVSQNPRHKITKRGQNVTFRCDPISEHNRLYWYRQTLGQGPEFLTYFQNEAQLEKSRLLSDRFSAERPKGSFSTLEIQRTEQGDSAMYLCASSSPLEETQYFGPGTRLLVL.

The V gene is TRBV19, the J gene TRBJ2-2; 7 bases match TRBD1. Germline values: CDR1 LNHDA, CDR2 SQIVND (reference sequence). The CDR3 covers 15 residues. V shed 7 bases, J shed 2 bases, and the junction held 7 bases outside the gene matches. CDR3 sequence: CASTLTGTNTGELFF. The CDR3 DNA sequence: TGTGCCAGTACCCTGACAGGGACAAACACCGGGGAGCTGTTTTTT.

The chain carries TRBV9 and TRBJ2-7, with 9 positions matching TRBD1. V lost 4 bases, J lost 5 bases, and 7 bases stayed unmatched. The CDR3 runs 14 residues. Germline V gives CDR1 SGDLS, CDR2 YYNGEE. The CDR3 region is CASSQGQGIHEQYF. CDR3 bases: TGTGCCAGCAGCCAGGGACAGGGCATCCACGAGCAGTACTTC.

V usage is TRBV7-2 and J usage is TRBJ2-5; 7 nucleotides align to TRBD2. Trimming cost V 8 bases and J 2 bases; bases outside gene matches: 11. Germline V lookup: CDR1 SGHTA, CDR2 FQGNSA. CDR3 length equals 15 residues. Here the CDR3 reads CASLSSLALQETQYF. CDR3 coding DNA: TGTGCCAGCCTCTCCTCACTAGCGCTACAAGAGACCCAGTACTTC.

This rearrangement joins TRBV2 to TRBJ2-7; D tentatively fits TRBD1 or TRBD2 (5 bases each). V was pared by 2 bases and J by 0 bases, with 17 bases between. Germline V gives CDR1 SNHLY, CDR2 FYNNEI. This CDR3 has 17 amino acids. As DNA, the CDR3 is TGTGCCAGCAGTGAAAAGAGGACGGGACGCAGCTCCTACGAGCAGTACTTC. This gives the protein CASSEKRTGRSSYEQYF. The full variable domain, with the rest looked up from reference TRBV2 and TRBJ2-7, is EPEVTQTPSHQVTQMGQEVILRCVPISNHLYFYWYRQILGQKVEFLVSFYNNEISEKSEIFDDQFSVERPDGSNFTLKIRSTKLEDSAMYFCASSEKRTGRSSYEQYFGPGTRLTVT.

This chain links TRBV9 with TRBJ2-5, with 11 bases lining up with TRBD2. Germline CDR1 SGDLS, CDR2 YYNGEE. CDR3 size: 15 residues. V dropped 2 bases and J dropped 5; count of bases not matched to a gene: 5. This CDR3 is CASSVSGGGRETQYF. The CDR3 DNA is TGTGCCAGCAGCGTTAGCGGGGGGGGTCGCGAGACCCAGTACTTC.

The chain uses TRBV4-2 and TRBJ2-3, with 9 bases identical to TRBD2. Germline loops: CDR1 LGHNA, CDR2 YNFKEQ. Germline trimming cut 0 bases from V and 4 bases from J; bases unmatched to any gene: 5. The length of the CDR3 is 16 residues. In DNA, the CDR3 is TGTGCCAGCAGCCAAGAGATAGCGGGGGTGCCAGATACGCAGTATTTT. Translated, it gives CASSQEIAGVPDTQYF.

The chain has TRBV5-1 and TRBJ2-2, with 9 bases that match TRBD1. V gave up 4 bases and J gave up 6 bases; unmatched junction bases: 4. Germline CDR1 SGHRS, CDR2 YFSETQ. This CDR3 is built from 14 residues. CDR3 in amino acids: CASSTGQGSGELFF. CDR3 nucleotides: TGCGCCAGCAGCACGGGACAGGGATCCGGGGAGCTGTTTTTT.

As DNA, the CDR3 is TGTGCCAGCAGCGTAGTCAGAAACTATGGCTACACCTTC. Translation gives CASSVVRNYGYTF. The chain carries TRBV14 and TRBJ1-2, with D hard to call. The V gene lost 5 bases and the J gene lost 2 bases, with 9 bases spanning the gap. In germline, CDR1 is SGHDN, CDR2 FVKESK. The CDR3 length is 13 residues. The full variable domain, its missing parts supplied by reference TRBV14 and TRBJ1-2, is EAGVTQFPSHSVIEKGQTVTLRCDPISGHDNLYWYRRVMGKEIKFLLHFVKESKQDESGMPNNRFLAERTGGTYSTLKVQPAELEDSGVYFCASSVVRNYGYTFGSGTRLTVV.

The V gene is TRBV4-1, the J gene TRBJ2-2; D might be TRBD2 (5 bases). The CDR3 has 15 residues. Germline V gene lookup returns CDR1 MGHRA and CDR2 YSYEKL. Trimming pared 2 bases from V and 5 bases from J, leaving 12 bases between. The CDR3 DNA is TGCGCCAGCAGCCAACCCGGGAAACAGACCGGGGAGCTGTTTTTT. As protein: CASSQPGKQTGELFF.

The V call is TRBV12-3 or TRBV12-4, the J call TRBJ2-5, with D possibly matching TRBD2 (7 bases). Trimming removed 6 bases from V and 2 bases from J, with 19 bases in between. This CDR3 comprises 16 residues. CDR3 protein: CASSPGGQGPQETQYF. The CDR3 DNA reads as TGTGCCAGCAGCCCGGGGGGCCAGGGTCCTCAAGAGACCCAGTACTTC.

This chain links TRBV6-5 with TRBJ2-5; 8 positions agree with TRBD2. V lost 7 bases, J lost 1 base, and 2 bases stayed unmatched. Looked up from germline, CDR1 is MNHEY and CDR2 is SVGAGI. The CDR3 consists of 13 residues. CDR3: CASNGLAQETQYF. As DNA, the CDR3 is TGTGCCAGCAACGGACTAGCCCAAGAGACCCAGTACTTC.

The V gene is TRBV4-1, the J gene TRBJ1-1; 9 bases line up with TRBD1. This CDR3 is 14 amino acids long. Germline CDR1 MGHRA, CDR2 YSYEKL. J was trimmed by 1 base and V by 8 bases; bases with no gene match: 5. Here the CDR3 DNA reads TGCGCCAGCCGGACAGGGGCTGGGAACACTGAAGCTTTCTTT. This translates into CASRTGAGNTEAFF.

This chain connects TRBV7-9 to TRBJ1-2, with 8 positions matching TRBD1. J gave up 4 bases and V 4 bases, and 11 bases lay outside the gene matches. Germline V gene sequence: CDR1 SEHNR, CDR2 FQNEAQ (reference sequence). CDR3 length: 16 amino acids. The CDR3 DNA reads TGTGCCAGCAGCTGGGACGGACAGGGCGCTGGCTATGGCTACACCTTC. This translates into CASSWDGQGAGYGYTF.

CDR3 sequence (DNA): TGTGCCAGCAGCTCCTGGGGGGCCGGGGAGACCCAGTACTTC. Its translation is CASSSWGAGETQYF. The chain uses TRBV13 and TRBJ2-5; D is perhaps TRBD1 or TRBD2 (6 bases each). Germline-derived CDR1 and CDR2 are PRHDT and FYEKMQ (reference sequence). The V end lost 4 bases, the J end lost 5 bases, and 14 bases lay between the germline ends. The CDR3 runs to 14 residues.

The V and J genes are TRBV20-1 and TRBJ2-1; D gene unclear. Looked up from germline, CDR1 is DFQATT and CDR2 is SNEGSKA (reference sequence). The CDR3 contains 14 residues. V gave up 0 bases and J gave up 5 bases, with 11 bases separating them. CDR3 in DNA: TGCAGTGCTAGAGATGTTGGATCCGACAATGAGCAGTTCTTC. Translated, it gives CSARDVGSDNEQFF.

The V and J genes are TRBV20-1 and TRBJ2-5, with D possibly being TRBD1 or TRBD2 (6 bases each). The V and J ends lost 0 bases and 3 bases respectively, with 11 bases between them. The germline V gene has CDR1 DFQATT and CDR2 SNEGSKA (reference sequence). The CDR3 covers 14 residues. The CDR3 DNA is TGCAGTGCTAGAGAGAGGGGGGTAAAAGAGACCCAGTACTTC. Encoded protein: CSARERGVKETQYF.

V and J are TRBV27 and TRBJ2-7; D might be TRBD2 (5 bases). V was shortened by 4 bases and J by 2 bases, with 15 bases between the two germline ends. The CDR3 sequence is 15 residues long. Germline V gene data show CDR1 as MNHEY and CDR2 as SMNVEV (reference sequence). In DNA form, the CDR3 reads TGTGCCAGCAGTTCCAAGGGAGAAAGGGCCTACGAGCAGTACTTC. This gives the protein CASSSKGERAYEQYF.

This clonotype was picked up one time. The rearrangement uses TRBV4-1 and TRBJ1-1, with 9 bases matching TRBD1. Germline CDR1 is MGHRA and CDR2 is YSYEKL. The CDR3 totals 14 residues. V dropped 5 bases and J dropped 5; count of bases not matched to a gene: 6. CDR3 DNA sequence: TGCGCCAGCAGCTTCACAGGGGGCACGACTGAAGCTTTCTTT. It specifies CASSFTGGTTEAFF.

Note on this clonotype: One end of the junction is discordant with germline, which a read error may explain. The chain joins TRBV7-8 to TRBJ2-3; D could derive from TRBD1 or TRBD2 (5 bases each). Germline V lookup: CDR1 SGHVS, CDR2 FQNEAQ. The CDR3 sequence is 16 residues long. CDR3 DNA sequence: TGTGCCGGCAGCTTGGGGGAACTACCCCGCACAGATACGCAGTATTTT. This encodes CAGSLGELPRTDTQYF.

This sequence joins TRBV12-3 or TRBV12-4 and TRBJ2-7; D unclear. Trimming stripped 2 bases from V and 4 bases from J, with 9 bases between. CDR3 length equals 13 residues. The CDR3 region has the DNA TGTGCCAGCAGTTTAAAGGACGGATACGAGCAGTACTTC. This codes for CASSLKDGYEQYF.